This T cell receptor beta chain is drawn from a study of T-cell memory formation after mild COVID-19. Study background: The two donors had largely donor-specific TCR clusters.

Concerning this clonotype itself: The antigen remains unidentified.

Germline V gene lookup returns CDR1 SQVTM and CDR2 ANQGSEA. There are 14 residues in the CDR3. V shed 4 bases and J 1 base; nucleotides not matched to a gene: 4. MiXCR was run by TCRdb on the 5' RACE reads, yielding one entry per CDR3 protein. The data show around 150,000 distinct CDR3 sequences, approximately 15% seen once. Study results and caveats: Clones from the second wave (peaking day 37) had unconfirmed SARS-CoV-2 specificity. Of the contracting clones, CD4+ ones lay mainly in CM and EM, and CD8+ ones in EMRA. Clones contracting across day 15 to 85 had a balanced CD4/CD8 profile; later expanding clones leaned CD4+.

Sequencing was performed on PBMCs or a T cell subset sorted from them (not recorded which). This chain joins TRBV29-1 and TRBJ2-3; TRBD1 agrees at 8 bases. The sequence was collected from an adult woman who had mild COVID-19 (a few samples of this study predate the infection). Cell type and time point are not known. CDR3 nucleotide sequence: TGCAGCGTTGCCGACAGGGGACGCACAGATACGCAGTATTTT. Its protein is CSVADRGRTDTQYF.